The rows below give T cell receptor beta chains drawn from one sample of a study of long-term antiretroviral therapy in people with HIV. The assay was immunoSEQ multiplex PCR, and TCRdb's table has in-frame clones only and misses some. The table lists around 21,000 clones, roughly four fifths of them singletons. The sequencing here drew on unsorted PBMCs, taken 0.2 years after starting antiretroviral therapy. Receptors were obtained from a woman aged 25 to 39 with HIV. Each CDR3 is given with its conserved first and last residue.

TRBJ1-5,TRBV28,CASRKFFGDRGHQPQHF
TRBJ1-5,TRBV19,CASTPQGNQPQHF
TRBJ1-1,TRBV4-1,CASSQVYGTTEAFF
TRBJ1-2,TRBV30,CAWSVGDYYGYTF
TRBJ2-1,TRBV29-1,CSSRSSYNEQFF
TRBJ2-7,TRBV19,CASSIEPRYEQYF
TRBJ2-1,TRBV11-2,CASSLGASGGNEQFF
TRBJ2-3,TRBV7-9,CASSLADPGKSDTQYF
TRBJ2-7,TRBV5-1,CASSPGTGVSYEQYF
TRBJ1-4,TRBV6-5,CASSYRDRTNEKLFF
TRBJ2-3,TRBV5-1,CASSFRRGGSTDTQYF
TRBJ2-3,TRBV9,CASSGSGNPTDTQYF
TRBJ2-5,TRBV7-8,CASSLARSQETQYF
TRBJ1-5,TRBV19,CASSIGTLSNQPQHF
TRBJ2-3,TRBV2,CASSGQTNVRDTQYF
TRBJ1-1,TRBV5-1,CASSLYGGSNTEAFF